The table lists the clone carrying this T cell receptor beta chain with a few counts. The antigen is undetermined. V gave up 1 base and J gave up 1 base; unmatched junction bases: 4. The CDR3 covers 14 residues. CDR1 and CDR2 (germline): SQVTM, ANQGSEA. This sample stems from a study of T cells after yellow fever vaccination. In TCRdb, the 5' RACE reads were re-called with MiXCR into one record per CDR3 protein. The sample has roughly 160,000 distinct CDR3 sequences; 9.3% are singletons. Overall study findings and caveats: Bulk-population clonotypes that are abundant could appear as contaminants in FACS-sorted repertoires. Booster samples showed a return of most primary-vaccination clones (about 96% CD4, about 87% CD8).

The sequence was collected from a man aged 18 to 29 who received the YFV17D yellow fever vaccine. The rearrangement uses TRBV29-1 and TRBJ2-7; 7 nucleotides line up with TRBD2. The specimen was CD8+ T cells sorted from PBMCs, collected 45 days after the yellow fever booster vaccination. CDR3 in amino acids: CSVEAASGSYEQYF. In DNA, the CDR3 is TGCAGCGTTGAAGCGGCTAGCGGATCCTACGAGCAGTACTTC.